These 14 T cell receptor beta chains originate from one sample sequenced in a study of T cells in localized non-small cell lung cancer (dated by TCRdb to 2018 to 2020). Library prep was done by the immunoSEQ multiplex PCR assay. TCRdb limited this immuneACCESS table to in-frame rearrangements with V and J called. A share of clones is missing; checked studies link under half to unresolved V genes, and the rest is unexplained. Within this sample are about 11,000 clones, with about 85% of them counted one time only. The ten largest make up approximately 23% of the sample. This sample comprised peripheral blood, obtained before any cancer treatment. The receptor set was obtained from a male donor aged 60 or older with stage I lung adenocarcinoma.

The chain couples TRBV10-3 to TRBJ2-1; 10 bases are a match to TRBD1. With 8 bases clipped from V and 6 bases from J, the junction kept 1 base outside the gene matches. Germline CDR1 reads ENHRY; CDR2 reads SYGVKD. The CDR3 is made up of 12 amino acids. The CDR3, as DNA: TGTGCCATCGGGGACAGGGGCAATGAGCAGTTCTTC. Protein product: CAIGDRGNEQFF.

This clone appeared a single time. The chain joins TRBV9 to TRBJ1-2, with D hard to call. Trimming took off 5 bases at V and 7 bases at J, with 6 bases between the two ends. This CDR3 region has 10 residues. Per germline, CDR1 SGDLS and CDR2 YYNGEE. CDR3 bases: TGTGCCAGCAGGTCGGTTGGCTACACCTTC. This codes for CASRSVGYTF. Looking up the rest from reference TRBV9 and TRBJ1-2 gives the full variable domain: DSGVTQTPKHLITATGQRVTLRCSPRSGDLSVYWYQQSLDQGLQFLIQYYNGEERAKGNILERFSAQQFPDLHSELNLSSLELGDSALYFCASRSVGYTFGSGTRLTVV.

The chain has TRBV5-8 and TRBJ1-4, with TRBD1 matching 8 bases. Trimming removed 0 bases from V and 8 bases from J; junction bases left unmatched: 6. Germline V gene sequence: CDR1 SGHTS, CDR2 YDEGEE. This CDR3 comprises 15 residues. The CDR3 region is CASSLAGTGGEKLFF. The DNA of the CDR3 is TGTGCCAGCAGCTTGGCCGGGACAGGAGGGGAAAAACTGTTTTTT.

The V and J genes are TRBV4-3 and TRBJ2-4; D remains ambiguous. Deletions cut 0 bases from V and 8 bases from J, with 14 bases between. This CDR3 spans 15 amino acids. The V gene's germline CDR1 is LGHNA and CDR2 YSLEER. The CDR3 region has the DNA TGCGCCAGCAGCCAAGATCCAACAGCTCTAGACATTCAGTACTTC. It yields the protein CASSQDPTALDIQYF.

The CDR3 DNA sequence: TGTGCCAGTCTGGGGGGTCGAAAAGAGACCCAGTACTTC. It codes for CASLGGRKETQYF. This sequence joins TRBV28 and TRBJ2-5; D is perhaps TRBD2 (6 bases). This CDR3 is built from 13 residues. Looked up from germline, CDR1 is MDHEN and CDR2 is SYDVKM. Trimming took 9 bases from V and 3 from J, leaving 14 bases between them.

V and J are TRBV7-3 and TRBJ2-2, with 7 bases lining up with TRBD1. The CDR3 is 15 amino acids. Trimming removed 3 bases from V and 0 bases from J; junction bases left unmatched: 1. The germline gives CDR1 SGHTA, CDR2 FQGTGA. The CDR3 sequence is CASSFQGANTGELFF. CDR3 bases: TGTGCCAGCAGCTTCCAGGGGGCGAACACCGGGGAGCTGTTTTTT.

This clone was seen a single time. The rearrangement joins TRBV18 to TRBJ1-1, with 8 nucleotides matching TRBD1. The CDR3 extends over 15 amino acids. J was trimmed by 0 bases and V by 5 bases; bases with no gene match: 5. Germline V gene lookup returns CDR1 KGHSH and CDR2 LQKENI. The CDR3 is CASSRAGGMNTEAFF. The CDR3 DNA follows: TGTGCCAGCTCAAGGGCAGGGGGCATGAACACTGAAGCTTTCTTT.

This clone was counted a single time. V and J are TRBV7-2 and TRBJ1-1; D gene unclear. The length of the CDR3 is 15 residues. Germline V CDR1 and CDR2: SGHTA, FQGNSA. Trimming shortened V by 4 bases and J by 1 base, and 13 bases separated the two germline ends. CDR3: CASSSAPGWNTEAFF. CDR3 nucleotides: TGTGCCAGCAGCTCCGCCCCGGGTTGGAACACTGAAGCTTTCTTT.

The chain carries TRBV11-3 and TRBJ1-3, with TRBD1 matching 7 bases. V shed 0 bases, J shed 1 base, and the junction held 6 bases outside the gene matches. The germline V gene encodes CDR1 SGHNT and CDR2 YENEEA. This CDR3 has 17 amino acids. The CDR3 nucleotides are TGTGCCAGCAGCTTAGATGGGGACAGCTCTTCTGGAAACACCATATATTTT. Translation: CASSLDGDSSSGNTIYF.

J is TRBJ2-2 and V is TRBV7-9; D is unclear. This CDR3 contains 15 residues. The V end lost 5 bases, the J end lost 1 base, and 11 bases lay between the germline ends. Germline values: CDR1 SEHNR, CDR2 FQNEAQ (reference sequence). In DNA, the CDR3 is TGTGCCAGCAGCGCCGGTGTAGGGAACACCGGGGAGCTGTTTTTT. Protein product: CASSAGVGNTGELFF.

This clone was detected only once. This chain links TRBV5-1 with TRBJ2-2; D is unresolved. Germline-derived CDR1 and CDR2 are SGHRS and YFSETQ. Trimming cost V 1 base and J 7 bases, with 17 bases left between them. The CDR3 runs to 16 residues. The CDR3 spells CASSLSLASNFGELFF. CDR3 nucleotides: TGCGCCAGCAGCTTGTCTCTCGCTTCAAATTTCGGGGAGCTGTTTTTT.

The chain couples TRBV7-2 to TRBJ1-5, with D possibly matching TRBD1 (6 bases). Germline CDR1 SGHTA, CDR2 FQGNSA. V was trimmed by 1 base and J by 4 bases, leaving 17 bases between them. The CDR3 is made up of 17 amino acids. CDR3 in amino acids: CASSLGITGYVNQPQHF. In nucleotides, the CDR3 is TGTGCCAGCAGCTTAGGGATAACAGGGTATGTGAATCAGCCCCAGCATTTT.

The genes are TRBV6-5 and TRBJ2-1, with TRBD1 identical over 9 bases. Germline CDR1 reads MNHEY; CDR2 reads SVGAGI. V shed 5 bases and J 7 bases; nucleotides not matched to a gene: 6. There are 14 residues in the CDR3. The CDR3 sequence: CASSPGTGKNEQFF. CDR3 DNA sequence: TGTGCCAGCAGTCCCGGGACAGGGAAGAATGAGCAGTTCTTC.

The chain joins TRBV19 to TRBJ2-3; D is unclear. V dropped 5 bases and J dropped 3 bases, with 24 bases sitting between them. The germline V gene encodes CDR1 LNHDA and CDR2 SQIVND (reference sequence). CDR3 length: 18 amino acids. The DNA of the CDR3 is TGTGCCAGTAGTCCCCCCCCCTCCAACGACGTAGGAACAGATACGCAGTATTTT. It yields the protein CASSPPPSNDVGTDTQYF. The whole variable domain, filled in from reference TRBV19 and TRBJ2-3, reads DGGITQSPKYLFRKEGQNVTLSCEQNLNHDAMYWYRQDPGQGLRLIYYSQIVNDFQKGDIAEGYSVSREKKESFPLTVTSAQKNPTAFYLCASSPPPSNDVGTDTQYFGPGTRLTVL.